The source of this T cell receptor beta chain is a study of T cells after yellow fever vaccination. Findings and caveats of the study: Subsequent to the booster, the majority of primary-vaccination clones reappeared (around 97% CD4, approximately 90% CD8). CD4 and CD8 compartments shared a small share of clonotypes, likely from convergent recombination.

This CDR3 spans 13 amino acids. Germline CDR1 is ENHRY and CDR2 is SYGVKD. The V segment lost 11 bases and the J segment 1 base; nucleotides outside the gene matches: 4. This clonotype was observed a few times. What it recognizes is unknown. TCRdb ran MiXCR on the 5' RACE reads and lists one entry per CDR3 protein. The table lists over 110,000 distinct CDR3 sequences, 7.7% of them singletons. The TCR originated in a man aged 30-40 years who received the YFV17D yellow fever vaccine. Sequencing was performed on CD4+ T cells sorted from PBMCs, taken 5 days after the yellow fever booster vaccination. V and J are TRBV10-3 and TRBJ2-2; 7 positions agree with TRBD2. CDR3 amino acids: CAVKRENTGELFF. CDR3 nucleotide sequence: TGTGCCGTGAAGCGGGAGAACACCGGGGAGCTGTTTTTT.